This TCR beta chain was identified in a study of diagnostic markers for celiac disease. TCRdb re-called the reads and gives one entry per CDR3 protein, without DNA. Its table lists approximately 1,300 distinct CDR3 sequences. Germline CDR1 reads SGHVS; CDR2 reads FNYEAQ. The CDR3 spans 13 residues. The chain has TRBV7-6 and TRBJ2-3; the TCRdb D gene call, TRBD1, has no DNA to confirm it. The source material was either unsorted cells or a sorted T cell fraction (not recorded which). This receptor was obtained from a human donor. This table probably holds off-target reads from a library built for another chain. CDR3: CASSPVSGDTQYF.